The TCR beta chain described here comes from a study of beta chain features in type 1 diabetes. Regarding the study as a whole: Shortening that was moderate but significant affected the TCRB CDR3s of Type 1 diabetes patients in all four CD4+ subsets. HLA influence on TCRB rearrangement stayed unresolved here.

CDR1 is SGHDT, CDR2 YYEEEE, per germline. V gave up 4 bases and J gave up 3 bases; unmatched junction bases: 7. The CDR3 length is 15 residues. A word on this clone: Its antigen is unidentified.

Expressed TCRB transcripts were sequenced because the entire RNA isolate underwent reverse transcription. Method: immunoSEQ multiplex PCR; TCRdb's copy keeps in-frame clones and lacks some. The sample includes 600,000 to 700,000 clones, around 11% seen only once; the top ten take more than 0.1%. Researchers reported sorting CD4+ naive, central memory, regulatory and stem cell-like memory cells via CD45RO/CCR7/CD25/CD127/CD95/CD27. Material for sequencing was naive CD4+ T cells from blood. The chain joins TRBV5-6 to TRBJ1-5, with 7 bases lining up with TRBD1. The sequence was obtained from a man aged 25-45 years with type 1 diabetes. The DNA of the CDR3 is TGTGCCAGCAGCCTCGACAGGGATGCCAATCAGCCCCAGCATTTT. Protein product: CASSLDRDANQPQHF. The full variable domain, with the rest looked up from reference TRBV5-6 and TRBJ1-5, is DAGVTQSPTHLIKTRGQQVTLRCSPKSGHDTVSWYQQALGQGPQFIFQYYEEEERQRGNFPDRFSGHQFPNYSSELNVNALLLGDSALYLCASSLDRDANQPQHFGDGTRLSIL.